This T cell receptor beta chain was recorded in a study of human T cells and chemical hapten exposure. Per germline, CDR1 MNHEY and CDR2 SVGAGI. V dropped 0 bases and J dropped 7 bases, with 9 bases sitting between them. CDR3 length equals 13 residues. This clonotype was seen at least ten times. TCRdb independently ran MiXCR on the RACE reads; one entry per CDR3 protein. The sample has under 100,000 distinct CDR3 sequences, roughly a tenth seen once; the top ten hold roughly 2.5%. Time point in this sample: patch test 2, 6 weeks after DPC sensitization. The treatment here: therapeutic diphenylcyclopropenone sensitization with weekly scalp DPC.

This rearrangement joins TRBV6-5 to TRBJ1-2, with no clear D. The specimen was whole blood, collected in connection with sensitization to the hapten diphenylcyclopropenone (DPC). The sequence was obtained from a woman aged 25 to 39 with alopecia areata. Some clones in this sample may be carry-over from other donors' samples. The CDR3 is CASSYSKYSGYTF. CDR3 in DNA: TGTGCCAGCAGTTACTCGAAATATTCTGGCTACACCTTC.